This T cell receptor (beta chain) was obtained from a study of blood T cell repertoires in COVID-19. Study in general: Collection of acute and convalescent COVID-19 samples took place in the United States, Italy and Spain. Sample material is recorded as cDNA or gDNA derived from T cells, B-cell-depleted T cells, or PBMCs.

Losses at the gene ends were 3 bases for V and 0 bases for J; bases not matched to a gene: 6. The CDR3 sequence is 16 residues long. The V gene's germline CDR1 is MDHEN and CDR2 SYDVKM. The authors' processing: Reference gene primer amplification in the assay estimated nucleated cell counts. Assay: immunoSEQ multiplex PCR; the TCRdb copy retains only in-frame clones and omits some. Clonal size and the V and J genes are those of that table, whereas D and trimming came from the DNA. The profile shows around 190,000 clones, 70% to 85% of them singletons. The rearrangement links TRBV28 to TRBJ1-1; TRBD1 aligns across 8 bases. The sample comprised peripheral blood. The clonotype originates from a woman aged 45-60 years with acute or convalescent COVID-19. DNA for the CDR3: TGTGCCAGCAGTTTTCCAACAGGGGGTTTGAACACTGAAGCTTTCTTT. Translating gives CASSFPTGGLNTEAFF. The whole variable domain, filled in from reference TRBV28 and TRBJ1-1, reads DVKVTQSSRYLVKRTGEKVFLECVQDMDHENMFWYRQDPGLGLRLIYFSYDVKMKEKGDIPEGYSVSREKKERFSLILESASTNQTSMYLCASSFPTGGLNTEAFFGQGTRLTVV.